One sample yielded the 19 T cell receptor beta chains listed below, sequenced in a study of blood T cell repertoires in COVID-19. TCRdb keeps only in-frame clones here, not all; method: immunoSEQ multiplex PCR. The data contain 250,000 to 400,000 clones, roughly 85% of them singletons. Material for sequencing was PBMCs or T cells enriched from blood (not recorded which). The source of these receptors is a woman in her twenties or thirties who had been exposed to COVID-19.

The rearrangement links TRBV7-9 to TRBJ2-7; D perhaps matches TRBD1 (6 bases). Between the trimmed V and J ends, which lost 10 bases and 3 bases, there was a span of 16 bases. Germline-derived CDR1 and CDR2 are SEHNR and FQNEAQ (reference sequence). The CDR3 extends over 13 amino acids. This chain's CDR3 is CATRLDSNYEQYF. The CDR3, as DNA: TGTGCCACCAGGTTGGACAGTAACTACGAGCAGTACTTC.

The CDR3 coding sequence is TGCGCCAGCAGGCCTTTAAGTCGGGATACGCAGTATTTT. Translation gives CASRPLSRDTQYF. This chain connects TRBV4-1 to TRBJ2-3; no firm D call. CDR1 is MGHRA and CDR2 is YSYEKL in the germline V gene. Trimming took 6 bases from V and 6 from J, leaving 13 bases between them. CDR3 length: 13 amino acids.

This chain uses TRBV7-2 with TRBJ1-2; the match to TRBD1 covers 8 bases. The CDR3 length is 14 residues. V lost 5 bases and J lost 12; bases outside the gene matches: 14. CDR1 and CDR2 (germline): SGHTA, FQGNSA. Here the CDR3 DNA reads TGTGCCAGCAGCAAAGGTCCGGGACAGGACCGACACACCTTC. Translated, it gives CASSKGPGQDRHTF. Based on the CDR3 plus reference TRBV7-2 and TRBJ1-2, the full variable domain is GAGVSQSPSNKVTEKGKDVELRCDPISGHTALYWYRQSLGQGLEFLIYFQGNSAPDKSGLPSDRFSAERTGGSVSTLTIQRTQQEDSAVYLCASSKGPGQDRHTFGSGTRLTVV.

J is TRBJ2-3 and V is TRBV7-9; no firm D call. The CDR3 extends over 12 amino acids. The germline V gene encodes CDR1 SEHNR and CDR2 FQNEAQ (reference sequence). V lost 2 bases and J 8 bases, leaving 8 bases between the germline ends. This CDR3 reads CASSLFESTQYF. Here the CDR3 DNA reads TGTGCCAGCAGCTTATTTGAGAGTACGCAGTATTTT.

This CDR3 reads CASSGQGAGEKLFF. In nucleotides, the CDR3 is TGTGCCAGCAGCGGCCAGGGGGCGGGTGAAAAACTGTTTTTT. The V call is TRBV9, the J call TRBJ1-4; TRBD1 matches at 8 bases. The CDR3 loop spans 14 amino acids. The germline gives CDR1 SGDLS, CDR2 YYNGEE. The trim removed 3 bases at V and 7 bases at J, leaving 5 bases unmatched.

The chain combines TRBV6-2 or TRBV6-3 with TRBJ1-1; 8 bases are shared with TRBD1. The CDR3 consists of 13 residues. With 6 bases clipped from V and 4 bases from J, the junction kept 4 bases outside the gene matches. Germline CDR1 MNHEY, CDR2 SVGEGT. The CDR3 region has the DNA TGTGCCAGCAGCCAGGACAGGGTCACTGAAGCTTTCTTT. Translating gives CASSQDRVTEAFF.

There are a few counts of this clone. The chain has TRBV21-1 and TRBJ1-5; the DNA was not used to check the table's D call, TRBD1. TRBV21-1 has pseudogene status. This CDR3 contains 15 residues. The CDR3 nucleotides are TGTGCCAGCAGCAAAGTTCTCAGAAATAATCAGCCCCAGCATTTT. Residues: CASSKVLRNNQPQHF.

The V call is TRBV4-2, the J call TRBJ2-2; 15 nucleotides match TRBD2. With 4 bases clipped from V and 1 base from J, the junction kept 7 bases outside the gene matches. The CDR3 extends over 19 amino acids. Germline V gene data show CDR1 as LGHNA and CDR2 as YNFKEQ. The CDR3 loop reads CASSRAGTSGGRNTGELFF. CDR3 coding DNA: TGTGCCAGCAGCCGAGCCGGGACTAGCGGGGGGCGGAACACCGGGGAGCTGTTTTTT.

This chain connects TRBV27 to TRBJ1-1; the D gene is possibly TRBD1 (5 bases). The CDR3 runs to 14 residues. Germline V gene data show CDR1 as MNHEY and CDR2 as SMNVEV (reference sequence). V lost 3 bases, J lost 4 bases, and 12 bases lay in between. Written as DNA, the CDR3 is TGTGCCAGCAGTTTCGGGGGGAAGACCACTGAAGCTTTCTTT. It codes for CASSFGGKTTEAFF.

The V and J genes are TRBV30 and TRBJ2-3, with 7 bases fitting TRBD1. Germline V gene lookup returns CDR1 GTSNPN and CDR2 SVGIG (reference sequence). This CDR3 is built from 19 residues. Trimming removed 0 bases from V and 2 bases from J; junction bases left unmatched: 17. CDR3 in amino acids: CAWSVGTYLTGRFTDTQYF. CDR3 in DNA: TGTGCCTGGAGTGTGGGTACCTACTTGACAGGGCGTTTCACAGATACGCAGTATTTT.

This clone was detected only once. The DNA of the CDR3 is TGTGCCAGCAGTCCCGGGAACGGGTGGCAGCCCCAGCATTTT. It translates to CASSPGNGWQPQHF. The chain joins TRBV6-5 to TRBJ1-5, with unresolved D. This CDR3 is built from 14 residues. The V gene's germline CDR1 is MNHEY and CDR2 SVGAGI. Trimming took 5 bases from V and 7 from J, leaving 15 bases between them.

The chain combines TRBV5-6 with TRBJ1-6, with D possibly TRBD1 on 6 matching bases. In germline, CDR1 is SGHDT, CDR2 YYEEEE. Trimming shortened V by 4 bases and J by 7 bases, and 12 bases separated the two germline ends. The CDR3 extends over 14 amino acids. This CDR3 is CASSPIGQNSPLHF. The CDR3 DNA reads TGTGCCAGCAGCCCAATAGGACAGAATTCACCCCTCCACTTT.

This clone occurred a few times. The chain combines TRBV6-5 with TRBJ2-2; 8 nucleotides line up with TRBD1. In germline, CDR1 is MNHEY, CDR2 SVGAGI. J lost 4 bases, V lost 8 bases, and 6 bases had no gene match. This CDR3 is built from 14 residues. The CDR3: CASRDRLFTGELFF. In nucleotides, the CDR3 is TGTGCCAGCCGGGACAGGTTGTTCACCGGGGAGCTGTTTTTT.

The chain carries TRBV6-1 and TRBJ1-3; no clear D gene. This CDR3 has 15 amino acids. CDR1 and CDR2 from the germline V gene are MNHNS and SASEGT. V lost 3 bases, J lost 1 base, and 10 bases lay in between. The CDR3 here is CASSESGSSGNTIYF. In DNA, the CDR3 is TGTGCCAGCAGTGAGTCGGGGAGTTCTGGAAACACCATATATTTT.

The chain couples TRBV4-2 to TRBJ2-5; the match to TRBD1 covers 9 bases. V lost 1 base, J lost 5 bases, and 5 bases stayed unmatched. CDR3 size: 15 residues. Germline lookup yields CDR1 LGHNA and CDR2 YNFKEQ. In DNA form, the CDR3 reads TGTGCCAGCAGCCAAGGCTCGACAGGGGGGGAGACCCAGTACTTC. It translates to CASSQGSTGGETQYF.

The rearrangement uses TRBV2 and TRBJ2-1, with 8 nucleotides matching TRBD1. The CDR3 spans 15 residues. Germline CDR1 is SNHLY and CDR2 is FYNNEI. The V segment lost 5 bases and the J segment 7 bases; nucleotides outside the gene matches: 10. CDR3 region: CASSSGQARLNEQFF. In DNA, the CDR3 is TGTGCCAGCAGTTCGGGACAGGCCAGACTTAATGAGCAGTTCTTC.

The chain uses TRBV15 and TRBJ1-6, with 9 bases identical to TRBD1. The V segment lost 1 base and the J segment 7 bases; nucleotides outside the gene matches: 5. Germline values: CDR1 LNHNV, CDR2 YYDKDF (reference sequence). CDR3 length: 16 amino acids. CDR3 nucleotide sequence: TGTGCCACCAGCAGAGTTGGGGACAGGGCGAATTCACCCCTCCACTTT. As protein: CATSRVGDRANSPLHF.

This chain joins TRBV18 and TRBJ2-3, with 12 bases that match TRBD2. The CDR3 is 14 residues long. Germline-derived CDR1 and CDR2 are KGHSH and LQKENI. V shed 3 bases, J shed 9 bases, and the junction held 4 bases outside the gene matches. The CDR3 reads CASSPTSGSLTQYF. As DNA, the CDR3 is TGTGCCAGCTCACCGACTAGCGGGAGTCTCACGCAGTATTTT. The full variable domain, completed using reference TRBV18 and TRBJ2-3, is NAGVMQNPRHLVRRRGQEARLRCSPMKGHSHVYWYRQLPEEGLKFMVYLQKENIIDESGMPKERFSAEFPKEGPSILRIQQVVRGDSAAYFCASSPTSGSLTQYFGPGTRLTVL.

V is TRBV6-6 and J is TRBJ1-2; no firm D call. The CDR3 has 15 residues. Looked up from germline, CDR1 is MNHNY and CDR2 is SVGAGI (reference sequence). The V and J ends lost 0 bases and 3 bases respectively, with 11 bases between them. The CDR3 sequence is CASSYSTPADYGYTF. The CDR3 coding sequence is TGTGCCAGCAGTTACTCGACCCCCGCGGACTATGGCTACACCTTC.